The 8 T cell receptor beta chains below all came from one sample that was sequenced in a study of cytomegalovirus exposure and HLA in healthy donors listed by TCRdb under 2017. Library prep was done by the immunoSEQ multiplex PCR assay. TCRdb holds this immuneACCESS table with in-frame rearrangements only. Some clones are missing; in checked studies, unresolved V genes explain under half, and the rest has no known cause. The sample data list 250,000 to 400,000 clones, and about 85% of these were observed just once. The ten biggest clones cover 0.95% to 1.5% of the sample. Sequences were obtained from PBMCs. All receptors come from a woman aged 30 to 39 in good health and CMV-seropositive.

Only a few counts were recorded for this clone. The chain employs TRBV18 and TRBJ1-1, with D maybe TRBD1 (6 bases). This CDR3 contains 15 residues. Germline CDR1 reads KGHSH; CDR2 reads LQKENI. The germline V and J ends were trimmed by 10 bases and 2 bases, with 20 bases remaining between them. CDR3 in amino acids: CATLMTGLLNTEAFF. The CDR3 region has the DNA TGTGCCACCCTGATGACAGGACTTCTTAACACTGAAGCTTTCTTT.

The V call is TRBV27, the J call TRBJ2-7; TRBD1 matches 8 bases. The length of the CDR3 is 15 residues. After removal of 6 bases from V and 4 bases from J, the junction contained 11 bases not matched to a gene. CDR1 and CDR2 from the germline V gene are MNHEY and SMNVEV (reference sequence). The DNA of the CDR3 is TGTGCCAGCAGACCCTTTCGGGACAGGCTTTACGAGCAGTACTTC. Translating it yields CASRPFRDRLYEQYF.

The chain is built from TRBV5-6 and TRBJ1-6; 8 bases agree with TRBD1. Germline V gives CDR1 SGHDT, CDR2 YYEEEE. J lost 8 bases, V lost 4 bases, and 20 bases had no gene match. There are 19 residues in the CDR3. CDR3 region: CASSIRTGSEHLIDSPLHF. CDR3 coding DNA: TGTGCCAGCAGCATTCGGACAGGGTCCGAGCACTTGATAGATTCACCCCTCCACTTT.

This rearrangement joins TRBV27 to TRBJ1-1; 7 bases line up with TRBD1. CDR3 length equals 14 residues. The V and J ends lost 6 bases and 1 base, in that order; junction bases with no gene match: 5. CDR1 is MNHEY, CDR2 SMNVEV, per germline (reference sequence). CDR3 in DNA: TGTGCCAGCAGACTAGGGGGCCAGAACACTGAAGCTTTCTTT. It translates to CASRLGGQNTEAFF.

The genes are TRBV5-6 and TRBJ2-1; no clear D. The CDR3 is 12 residues long. Between the trimmed V and J ends, which lost 4 bases and 12 bases, there was a span of 14 bases. Germline CDR1 and CDR2: SGHDT and YYEEEE. The CDR3 bases are TGTGCCAGCAGCCCCGGGCTGGGTTCGCAGTTCTTC. This sequence encodes CASSPGLGSQFF.

The chain carries TRBV19 and TRBJ1-1; no clear D. Germline assignment: CDR1 LNHDA and CDR2 SQIVND (reference sequence). V shed 4 bases and J shed 0 bases, with 12 bases lying between them. The CDR3 has 15 residues. The CDR3 DNA sequence: TGTGCCAGTAGTACCCAGCTCAACATGAACACTGAAGCTTTCTTT. Translating gives CASSTQLNMNTEAFF.

Concerning this clone: Other DNA variants within this sample encode the same CDR3. The chain employs TRBV29-1 and TRBJ2-7; no definite D call. The germline V and J ends were trimmed by 1 base and 0 bases, with 4 bases remaining between them. CDR1 and CDR2 from the germline V gene are SQVTM and ANQGSEA. The CDR3 runs to 12 residues. The CDR3 here is CSVEASSYEQYF. CDR3 DNA sequence: TGCAGCGTTGAAGCGAGCTCCTACGAGCAGTACTTC.

The chain carries TRBV7-2 and TRBJ1-6; D is unresolved. The CDR3 consists of 15 residues. Germline CDR1 is SGHTA and CDR2 is FQGNSA. V was trimmed by 5 bases and J by 8 bases, leaving 16 bases between them. CDR3 sequence: CASSLLNLMDSPLHF. CDR3 nucleotide sequence: TGTGCCAGCAGCCTATTAAACTTGATGGATTCACCCCTCCACTTT.